The 26 T cell receptor beta chains reported below all come from one sample, sequenced in a study of PD-1 blockade in classical Hodgkin lymphoma. As for time point: cycle 4 day 1 (C4D1), after 6 weeks of nivolumab. Each of the patients experienced relapse following autologous stem cell transplantation, and their brentuximab vedotin exposure differed. Clones were read by immunoSEQ multiplex PCR, and TCRdb kept only the in-frame ones, dropping some. This table has fewer than 45,000 clones, 60% to 75% appearing once. Here the sequenced sample was peripheral blood mononuclear cells (PBMCs), taken before the fourth cycle of nivolumab. The source is a human donor with classical Hodgkin lymphoma.

CDR3 in amino acids: CSVRKNEKLFF. CDR3 in DNA: TGCAGCGTTCGCAAAAATGAAAAACTGTTTTTT. This chain links TRBV29-1 with TRBJ1-4; D is undetermined. CDR3 size: 11 residues. Looked up from germline, CDR1 is SQVTM and CDR2 is ANQGSEA. Trimming cost V 5 bases and J 5 bases, with 6 bases left between them.

This chain joins TRBV30 and TRBJ2-4; TRBD1 aligns across 9 bases. The CDR3 spans 15 residues. The germline V gene has CDR1 GTSNPN and CDR2 SVGIG (reference sequence). V dropped 4 bases and J dropped 7; count of bases not matched to a gene: 11. The CDR3 protein is CAWTISDRGMNIQYF. The CDR3 nucleotides are TGTGCCTGGACCATTTCGGACAGGGGAATGAACATTCAGTACTTC.

The V gene is TRBV19, the J gene TRBJ2-7, with TRBD1 matching 10 bases. The CDR3 consists of 14 residues. The germline gives CDR1 LNHDA, CDR2 SQIVND (reference sequence). The trim removed 6 bases at V and 2 bases at J, leaving 4 bases unmatched. The CDR3 DNA reads TGTGCCAGTAGGGGGACAGGGGAGGCCTACGAGCAGTACTTC. It specifies CASRGTGEAYEQYF.

The gene calls are TRBV7-2 and TRBJ1-5, with D uncertain. The ends were cut back, 5 bases at V and 6 bases at J, with 11 bases in the middle. This CDR3 has 13 residues. CDR1 SGHTA and CDR2 FQGNSA come from the germline V gene. The CDR3 DNA is TGTGCCAGCAGCCCCGGCCCCCCTCAGCCCCAGCATTTT. This codes for CASSPGPPQPQHF.

The rearrangement links TRBV7-2 to TRBJ1-5, with D hard to call. V lost 1 base to trimming and J lost 4 bases, with 5 bases between them. CDR3 length: 13 residues. The germline gives CDR1 SGHTA, CDR2 FQGNSA. This chain's CDR3 is CASSLGTNQPQHF. DNA of the CDR3: TGTGCCAGCAGCTTAGGGACTAATCAGCCCCAGCATTTT.

The chain couples TRBV29-1 to TRBJ1-1; 7 nucleotides line up with TRBD1. This CDR3 comprises 15 residues. The germline V gene encodes CDR1 SQVTM and CDR2 ANQGSEA. J was trimmed by 5 bases and V by 1 base; bases with no gene match: 10. CDR3 in amino acids: CSVEGHTGAGTEAFF. CDR3 DNA sequence: TGCAGCGTTGAAGGGCACACAGGGGCCGGGACTGAAGCTTTCTTT.

The chain links TRBV20-1 to TRBJ1-1; no clear D. The V gene lost 2 bases and the J gene lost 6 bases, with 7 bases spanning the gap. The length of the CDR3 is 11 residues. In germline, CDR1 is DFQATT, CDR2 SNEGSKA (reference sequence). CDR3: CSARSVAEAFF. The CDR3, as DNA: TGCAGTGCTAGATCCGTAGCTGAAGCTTTCTTT.

The CDR3 bases are TGTGCCTGGAAACTCGGGACTAGCGGGATGAATGAGCAGTTCTTC. This translates into CAWKLGTSGMNEQFF. The J gene is TRBJ2-1, the V gene TRBV30; TRBD2 aligns across 13 bases. V lost 4 bases to trimming and J lost 7 bases; unmatched junction nucleotides: 7. The CDR3 has 15 amino acids. Germline CDR1 reads GTSNPN; CDR2 reads SVGIG (reference sequence).

The CDR3 DNA reads as TGTGCCAGTAGTACTACAGGGGGCGGCTACACCTTC. It encodes CASSTTGGGYTF. The J gene is TRBJ1-2, the V gene TRBV19, with 9 positions matching TRBD1. The V gene's germline CDR1 is LNHDA and CDR2 SQIVND (reference sequence). This CDR3 is 12 amino acids long. V lost 4 bases to trimming and J lost 8 bases; unmatched junction nucleotides: 2.

The table lists this clone with many counts. This sequence joins TRBV5-1 and TRBJ1-1; TRBD1 is a possible D gene (6 bases). The V gene lost 1 base and the J gene lost 3 bases, with 13 bases spanning the gap. The CDR3 length is 15 residues. Germline CDR1 is SGHRS and CDR2 is YFSETQ. This CDR3 reads CASSLLPGEDTEAFF. The CDR3 nucleotides are TGCGCCAGCAGCTTGTTACCAGGGGAGGACACTGAAGCTTTCTTT.

This chain links TRBV21-1 with TRBJ2-7; the D call TRBD1 from the table was never checked on the DNA. TRBV21-1 is given as a pseudogene. This CDR3 comprises 17 residues. The CDR3 nucleotides read TGTGCCAGCAGCAAAGCGCCTTCAGGACAGGACCACTACGAGCAGTACTTC. Its translation is CASSKAPSGQDHYEQYF.

In DNA, the CDR3 is TGCGCCAGCAGCCAAGATGGGCTAGCGGGGGGGCATAAGTTCTTC. Its translation: CASSQDGLAGGHKFF. This chain uses TRBV4-1 with TRBJ2-1; TRBD2 aligns across 12 bases. The trim removed 0 bases at V and 14 bases at J, leaving 8 bases unmatched. Germline CDR1 reads MGHRA; CDR2 reads YSYEKL. The CDR3 sequence is 15 residues long.

V is TRBV27 and J is TRBJ2-2; D not certain. The V end was cut by 5 bases, the J end by 3 bases, with 13 bases between. The CDR3 sequence is 15 residues long. Germline assignment: CDR1 MNHEY and CDR2 SMNVEV (reference sequence). DNA of the CDR3: TGTGCCAGCAGTGAGAGTGGTCAATACACCGGGGAGCTGTTTTTT. It specifies CASSESGQYTGELFF.

The rearrangement links TRBV7-2 to TRBJ2-2; D assignment may be TRBD1 or TRBD2 (6 bases each). The CDR3 loop spans 14 amino acids. In germline, CDR1 is SGHTA, CDR2 FQGNSA. Trimming took off 5 bases at V and 4 bases at J, with 11 bases between the two ends. The CDR3 protein is CASSQEGGTGELFF. In DNA, the CDR3 is TGTGCCAGCAGCCAAGAGGGGGGCACCGGGGAGCTGTTTTTT.

The gene calls are TRBV7-3 and TRBJ2-2; D might be TRBD1 or TRBD2, each matching 5 bases. This CDR3 contains 15 residues. V shed 2 bases and J shed 0 bases, with 7 bases lying between them. The germline CDR1 and CDR2 sequences are SGHTA and FQGTGA. The CDR3 DNA follows: TGTGCCAGCAGCTTATCGGGACCGAACACCGGGGAGCTGTTTTTT. It specifies CASSLSGPNTGELFF.

This chain links TRBV18 with TRBJ2-6; maybe TRBD2 (7 bases). CDR1 is KGHSH and CDR2 is LQKENI in the germline V gene. Trimming shortened V by 1 base and J by 4 bases, and 11 bases separated the two germline ends. The CDR3 has 16 residues. The CDR3: CASSPLGGAGANVLTF. The CDR3, as DNA: TGTGCCAGCTCACCACTAGGGGGGGCCGGGGCCAACGTCCTGACTTTC.

About this clone: At one end the junction does not follow the germline gene, possibly because of a read error. This rearrangement joins TRBV30 to TRBJ2-7, with D hard to call. Looked up from germline, CDR1 is GTSNPN and CDR2 is SVGIG (reference sequence). CDR3 size: 13 residues. CDR3 amino acids: CAFRPAKIYEQCF. The CDR3 bases are TGTGCCTTCCGGCCTGCCAAGATCTACGAGCAGTGCTTC.

This clone has just a few counts. CDR3 bases: TGTGCCAGTAGTATAATGGGACAGGGATCCGGCTACGAGCAGTACTTC. Translating it yields CASSIMGQGSGYEQYF. This chain links TRBV19 with TRBJ2-7, with TRBD1 identical over 9 bases. Looked up from germline, CDR1 is LNHDA and CDR2 is SQIVND (reference sequence). This CDR3 has 16 residues. With V trimmed by 2 bases and J by 3 bases, 8 bases remained unmatched.

The rearrangement links TRBV19 to TRBJ1-1; D gene ambiguous. This CDR3 is 15 amino acids long. From germline, CDR1 is LNHDA and CDR2 SQIVND (reference sequence). The V gene lost 1 base and the J gene lost 6 bases, with 15 bases spanning the gap. In DNA, the CDR3 is TGTGCCAGTAGTATAGTCAGTACGGAATCCCCTGAAGCTTTCTTT. As protein: CASSIVSTESPEAFF.

This clone was seen just once. The V gene is TRBV5-1, the J gene TRBJ2-5; D is possibly TRBD2 (6 bases). Germline V lookup: CDR1 SGHRS, CDR2 YFSETQ. V was clipped by 2 bases and J by 3 bases, with 14 bases between them. This CDR3 has 15 residues. CDR3 DNA: TGCGCCAGCAGCTTAGTGACCAGGGAGGAAGAGACCCAGTACTTC. It codes for CASSLVTREEETQYF. Filled out from reference TRBV5-1 and TRBJ2-5, the complete variable domain reads KAGVTQTPRYLIKTRGQQVTLSCSPISGHRSVSWYQQTPGQGLQFLFEYFSETQRNKGNFPGRFSGRQFSNSRSEMNVSTLELGDSALYLCASSLVTREEETQYFGPGTRLLVL.

This clone has only one observation. V is TRBV6-6 and J is TRBJ2-5; 10 positions match TRBD1. The trim removed 6 bases at V and 4 bases at J, leaving 2 bases unmatched. The CDR3 runs to 13 residues. The germline gives CDR1 MNHNY, CDR2 SVGAGI (reference sequence). DNA of the CDR3: TGTGCCAGCAGCGACAGGGGGCCAGAGACCCAGTACTTC. Protein product: CASSDRGPETQYF.

Sample share makes this clone medium-sized. The same CDR3 arises from other DNA sequences in this sample as well. The V and J genes are TRBV28 and TRBJ1-5; 7 bases align to TRBD1. CDR1 is MDHEN and CDR2 is SYDVKM in the germline V gene. Germline trimming cut 5 bases from V and 1 base from J; bases unmatched to any gene: 8. The CDR3 sequence is 16 residues long. The CDR3 sequence: CASSGPGQISNQPQHF. CDR3 DNA: TGTGCCAGCAGTGGGCCGGGACAGATAAGCAATCAGCCCCAGCATTTT.

The V and J genes are TRBV11-2 and TRBJ2-3, with 12 bases matching TRBD2. V lost 4 bases, J lost 4 bases, and 6 bases stayed unmatched. The CDR3 extends over 16 amino acids. CDR1 is SGHAT, CDR2 FQNNGV, per germline. The CDR3 loop is CASSSRLAGDPDTQYF. The CDR3 DNA sequence: TGTGCCAGCAGCTCTAGACTAGCGGGAGACCCAGATACGCAGTATTTT.

The chain links TRBV6-4 to TRBJ2-1, with 10 bases aligning to TRBD1. This CDR3 is built from 15 residues. Trimming cost V 2 bases and J 3 bases; bases outside gene matches: 1. The germline gives CDR1 MRHNA, CDR2 SNTAGT. CDR3 DNA sequence: TGTGCCAGCAGTGACGGGACAGGGGTCTACAATGAGCAGTTCTTC. Translating gives CASSDGTGVYNEQFF.

This clone came up a few times. V gene TRBV28 combines with J gene TRBJ2-7; 7 bases map to TRBD1. Germline values: CDR1 MDHEN, CDR2 SYDVKM. J was trimmed by 5 bases and V by 1 base; bases with no gene match: 8. The CDR3 spans 15 residues. CDR3 loop: CASSLSSRGRHEQYF. The CDR3 region has the DNA TGTGCCAGCAGTTTATCTTCGAGGGGGCGACACGAGCAGTACTTC.

The chain uses TRBV5-1 and TRBJ2-3, with D unclear. With 0 bases removed from V and 0 bases from J, the gap between germline ends came to 14 bases. CDR3 length: 17 amino acids. CDR1 and CDR2 from the germline V gene are SGHRS and YFSETQ. CDR3 sequence: CASSLAVYISSTDTQYF. CDR3 nucleotide sequence: TGCGCCAGCAGCTTGGCCGTATACATATCTAGCACAGATACGCAGTATTTT.